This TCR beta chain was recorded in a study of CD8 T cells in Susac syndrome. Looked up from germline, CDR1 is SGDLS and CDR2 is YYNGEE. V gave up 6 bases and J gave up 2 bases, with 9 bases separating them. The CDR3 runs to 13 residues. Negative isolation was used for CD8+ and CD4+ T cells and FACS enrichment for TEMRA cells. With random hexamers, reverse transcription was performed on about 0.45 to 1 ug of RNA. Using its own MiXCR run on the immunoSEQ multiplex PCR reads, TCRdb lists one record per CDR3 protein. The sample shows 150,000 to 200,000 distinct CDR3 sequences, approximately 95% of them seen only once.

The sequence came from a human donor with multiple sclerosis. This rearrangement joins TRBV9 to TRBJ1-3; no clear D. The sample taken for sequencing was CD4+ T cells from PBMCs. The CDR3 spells CASNDPAGNTIYF. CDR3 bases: TGTGCCAGCAATGATCCAGCTGGAAACACCATATATTTT.